Presented here are 32 T cell receptor beta chains from one specimen sequenced in a study of glioma-infiltrating T cells. The iRepertoire nested amplicon-rescue multiplex PCR amplified TCR alpha and beta CDR3s from RNA. Via MiXCR, TCRdb re-called the multiplex PCR reads, giving one row per CDR3 protein. In the table there are under 200,000 distinct CDR3 sequences, 43% of which are singletons. Sequencing was performed on glioma tissue, nonneoplastic brain tissue, or PBMCs (not recorded which). The source of these receptors is a human donor with low-grade glioma or glioblastoma, undergoing nonglioma brain surgery, or in good health (not recorded which).

The sample holds a few counts of this clonotype. This chain uses TRBV2 with TRBJ2-7; 9 nucleotides line up with TRBD2. V was clipped by 11 bases and J by 2 bases; unmatched bases: 13. The CDR3 covers 15 residues. Germline values: CDR1 SNHLY, CDR2 FYNNEI. In DNA, the CDR3 is TGTGCCGTCCCGGGGCAAGCGGGGGGTACCTACGAGCAGTACTTC. Translating gives CAVPGQAGGTYEQYF.

V gene TRBV7-9 combines with J gene TRBJ2-7, with 11 bases that match TRBD2. Germline values: CDR1 SEHNR, CDR2 FQNEAQ (reference sequence). Unmatched junction bases numbered 15, after V lost 5 bases and J lost 3 bases. This CDR3 comprises 18 residues. CDR3 DNA sequence: TGTGCCAGCAGCCCCTCGTTTCGGGCTAGCGGGAGGAACTACGAGCAGTACTTC. Encoded protein: CASSPSFRASGRNYEQYF.

Concerning this clonotype: Germline and junction disagree at one end, which may indicate a read error. The chain uses TRBV28 and TRBJ2-1; 8 bases line up with TRBD2. CDR3 length: 16 amino acids. Germline V gene data show CDR1 as MDHEN and CDR2 as SYDVKM. The CDR3 DNA reads TGTGCCAGCAGTCCCGGGGGGGATTTATCCTACAATGAGCATTTCTTC. As protein: CASSPGGDLSYNEHFF.

This clonotype was picked up many times. The gene calls are TRBV20-1 and TRBJ2-7, with 9 bases fitting TRBD1. Trimming at V came to 6 bases and at J to 4 bases, leaving 4 bases not matched to a gene. Germline-derived CDR1 and CDR2 are DFQATT and SNEGSKA (reference sequence). The CDR3 totals 12 residues. The CDR3 DNA is TGCAGTGCCTCTGGGACAGGGTACGAGCAGTACTTC. Translating it yields CSASGTGYEQYF.

The V call is TRBV20-1, the J call TRBJ1-1; D is ambiguous. The CDR3 sequence is 14 residues long. Germline values: CDR1 DFQATT, CDR2 SNEGSKA (reference sequence). The ends were cut back, 3 bases at V and 3 bases at J, with 14 bases in the middle. CDR3: CSARSELPDTEAFF. CDR3 DNA: TGCAGTGCTAGGTCTGAATTGCCGGACACTGAAGCTTTCTTT.

Worth noting for this clonotype: A clone one base away is much larger, so this may be a read error. V is TRBV20-1 and J is TRBJ2-3, with D possibly being TRBD2 (5 bases). The CDR3 extends over 12 amino acids. V lost 2 bases to trimming and J lost 14 bases, with 17 bases between them. Looked up from germline, CDR1 is DFQATT and CDR2 is SNEGSKA (reference sequence). CDR3 in amino acids: CSARLEGDRPYF. The CDR3 coding sequence is TGCAGTGCTAGATTAGAGGGAGACCGCCCGTATTTT.

With regard to this clonotype: Since a much larger clone is just one base distant, this may be a read error. The chain couples TRBV12-3 or TRBV12-4 to TRBJ1-2, with D tentatively TRBD1 (5 bases). The CDR3 runs to 14 residues. Deletions cut 5 bases from V and 8 bases from J, with 18 bases between. CDR3 DNA sequence: TGTGCCAGCAGTCTCCGCCGGGGGACGGTAGGCTACACCTTC. Protein product: CASSLRRGTVGYTF.

This clonotype showed up many times. The rearrangement uses TRBV6-6 and TRBJ2-7, with a weak D call TRBD1 (6 bases). V lost 2 bases and J lost 3, with 14 bases in between. The CDR3 consists of 15 residues. In germline, CDR1 is MNHNY, CDR2 SVGAGI (reference sequence). The CDR3 spells CASSYGQGTNYEQYF. The CDR3, as DNA: TGTGCCAGCAGTTACGGGCAGGGGACCAACTACGAGCAGTACTTC.

Many counts were recorded for this clonotype. The rearrangement joins TRBV20-1 to TRBJ2-5, with TRBD1 matching 8 bases. Looked up from germline, CDR1 is DFQATT and CDR2 is SNEGSKA (reference sequence). This CDR3 comprises 15 residues. Trimming removed 6 bases from V and 2 bases from J; junction bases left unmatched: 11. CDR3 coding DNA: TGCAGTGCACAACTACGGACAGGGAGACAAGAGACCCAGTACTTC. Translating it yields CSAQLRTGRQETQYF.

The table lists this clonotype with many counts. This rearrangement joins TRBV20-1 to TRBJ2-7; D gene uncertain. Trimming took 0 bases from V and 2 from J, leaving 8 bases between them. The germline V gene encodes CDR1 DFQATT and CDR2 SNEGSKA (reference sequence). The length of the CDR3 is 13 residues. This CDR3 is CSARDDLTYEQYF. In DNA, the CDR3 is TGCAGTGCTAGAGACGATCTAACCTACGAGCAGTACTTC.

This clonotype was seen a handful of times. This chain connects TRBV19 to TRBJ1-1, with D hard to call. Trimming took 8 bases from V and 5 from J, leaving 15 bases between them. CDR1 and CDR2 (germline): LNHDA, SQIVND (reference sequence). This CDR3 contains 13 residues. The CDR3 region is CASHLRGKTEAFF. CDR3 sequence (DNA): TGTGCCAGTCACTTGCGGGGAAAGACTGAAGCTTTCTTT. The whole variable domain, remainder taken from reference TRBV19 and TRBJ1-1, is DGGITQSPKYLFRKEGQNVTLSCEQNLNHDAMYWYRQDPGQGLRLIYYSQIVNDFQKGDIAEGYSVSREKKESFPLTVTSAQKNPTAFYLCASHLRGKTEAFFGQGTRLTVV.

The rearrangement links TRBV20-1 to TRBJ2-5; 14 positions match TRBD2. The CDR3 has 14 residues. Germline assignment: CDR1 DFQATT and CDR2 SNEGSKA (reference sequence). In DNA, the CDR3 is TGCAGCACCGGGACTAGCGGGAGTTTCGAGACCCAGTACTTC. Protein product: CSTGTSGSFETQYF.

For this clonotype: The junction shows a germline mismatch at one end, possibly a read error. V usage is TRBV11-2 and J usage is TRBJ2-3, with 12 bases that match TRBD2. The germline V gene encodes CDR1 SGHAT and CDR2 FQNNGV. The CDR3 runs to 16 residues. The CDR3 reads CARSLILAGGLYTQYF. The CDR3 coding sequence is TGTGCCAGAAGCTTAATACTAGCGGGAGGATTGTATACGCAGTATTTT. Filled out from reference TRBV11-2 and TRBJ2-3, the complete variable domain reads EAGVAQSPRYKIIEKRQSVAFWCNPISGHATLYWYQQILGQGPKLLIQFQNNGVVDDSQLPKDRFSAERLKGVDSTLKIQPAKLEDSAVYLCARSLILAGGLYTQYFGPGTRLTVL.

The chain couples TRBV10-2 to TRBJ1-1; 7 bases match TRBD1. Unmatched junction bases numbered 6, after V lost 0 bases and J lost 5 bases. The V gene's germline CDR1 is WSHSY and CDR2 SAAADI. The CDR3 loop spans 15 amino acids. The CDR3 DNA is TGCGCCAGCAGTGAGTCTCGGCAGGGGGTTACTGAAGCTTTCTTT. This codes for CASSESRQGVTEAFF.

The genes are TRBV5-1 and TRBJ2-3, with 15 nucleotides matching TRBD2. The CDR3 sequence is 18 residues long. After removal of 4 bases from V and 2 bases from J, the junction contained 8 bases not matched to a gene. Looked up from germline, CDR1 is SGHRS and CDR2 is YFSETQ. CDR3 loop: CASSRGLAGGPTTDTQYF. CDR3 DNA: TGCGCCAGCAGCAGAGGACTAGCGGGAGGGCCGACCACAGATACGCAGTATTTT.

With regard to this clonotype: This may come from a read error, since a much larger clone is one base off. The chain is built from TRBV4-1 and TRBJ1-6; D uncertain. The CDR3 sequence is 14 residues long. The germline V gene has CDR1 MGHRA and CDR2 YSYEKL. The CDR3 spells CASIQGPYNSPLHF. The CDR3 DNA sequence: TGCGCCAGCATCCAAGGACCCTATAATTCACCCCTCCACTTT.

Comments on this clonotype: Since a much larger clone is just one base distant, this may be a read error. CDR3 residues: CASSQRVRSYEQYF. The CDR3, as DNA: TGTGCCAGCAGCCAACGCGTGAGGTCCTACGAGCAGTACTTC. The chain employs TRBV3-1 and TRBJ2-7; D uncertain. Germline V CDR1 and CDR2: LGHDT, YNNKEL (reference sequence). The germline V and J ends were trimmed by 2 bases and 1 base, with 9 bases remaining between them. The CDR3 contains 14 residues.

This clonotype was counted only a few times. This chain joins TRBV12-3 or TRBV12-4 and TRBJ1-2; 7 positions agree with TRBD1. The CDR3 consists of 14 residues. V was pared by 4 bases and J by 4 bases, with 6 bases of the junction left unmatched. The CDR3 region has the DNA TGTGCCAGCAGTTCGAGGGCAGGGGGCTATGGCTACACCTTC. It yields the protein CASSSRAGGYGYTF.

Comment on this clonotype: Relative to the germline gene, one junction end is altered; a read error may explain this. The V and J genes are TRBV15 and TRBJ1-1; TRBD1 matches at 8 bases. Germline loops: CDR1 LNHNV, CDR2 YYDKDF (reference sequence). CDR3 length: 15 residues. This chain's CDR3 is CATRGNQGATTEALF. The DNA of the CDR3 is TGTGCCACCAGAGGCAACCAGGGGGCCACCACTGAAGCTTTGTTT. The full variable domain, completed using reference TRBV15 and TRBJ1-1, is DAMVIQNPRYQVTQFGKPVTLSCSQTLNHNVMYWYQQKSSQAPKLLFHYYDKDFNNEADTPDNFQSRRPNTSFCFLDIRSPGLGDTAMYLCATRGNQGATTEALFGQGTRLTVV.

Regarding this clonotype: A much larger clone sits a single nucleotide away, making a read error possible. The V call is TRBV28, the J call TRBJ1-5; D uncertain. Deletions cut 8 bases from V and 5 bases from J, with 7 bases between. The CDR3 runs 11 residues. CDR1 MDHEN and CDR2 SYDVKM come from the germline V gene. This CDR3 is CASCGYQPQHF. Written as DNA, the CDR3 is TGTGCCAGCTGCGGCTATCAGCCCCAGCATTTT.

Regarding this clonotype: This sequence may be a read error, since a much larger clone differs from it by one base. The genes are TRBV19 and TRBJ2-3, with 11 bases that match TRBD2. V shed 6 bases and J 4 bases; nucleotides not matched to a gene: 6. Germline loops: CDR1 LNHDA, CDR2 SQIVND (reference sequence). The CDR3 extends over 15 amino acids. Written as DNA, the CDR3 is TGTGCCAGTAGCACACTAGCGGGAGAGGCAGATACGCAGTATTTT. It is translated as CASSTLAGEADTQYF.

This clonotype was found a few times. This chain connects TRBV12-3 or TRBV12-4 to TRBJ2-5; 11 nucleotides align to TRBD2. CDR3 length: 14 residues. Losses at the gene ends were 7 bases for V and 5 bases for J; bases not matched to a gene: 6. The CDR3 loop reads CASNVAGGSETQYF. The CDR3 bases are TGTGCCAGCAACGTAGCGGGAGGGAGTGAGACCCAGTACTTC.

A word on this clonotype: Being one base from a much bigger clone, this may be a read error. The rearrangement uses TRBV28 and TRBJ1-3; 7 bases align to TRBD1. Germline V gene data show CDR1 as MDHEN and CDR2 as SYDVKM. The CDR3 runs 13 residues. After removal of 6 bases from V and 11 bases from J, the junction contained 10 bases not matched to a gene. The CDR3 protein is CASRSPTGDPIYF. Written as DNA, the CDR3 is TGTGCCAGCAGGTCCCCTACAGGGGACCCCATATATTTT.

J is TRBJ2-7 and V is TRBV5-1, with 7 bases that match TRBD2. Germline-derived CDR1 and CDR2 are SGHRS and YFSETQ. V dropped 3 bases and J dropped 2; count of bases not matched to a gene: 5. This CDR3 spans 14 amino acids. CDR3: CASSSSGETYEQYF. CDR3 DNA sequence: TGCGCCAGCAGCTCCAGCGGGGAAACCTACGAGCAGTACTTC.

This clonotype was counted ten times or more. The rearrangement links TRBV15 to TRBJ2-5, with TRBD2 matching 8 bases. V lost 3 bases, J lost 5 bases, and 11 bases stayed unmatched. The CDR3 has 16 amino acids. Germline V gives CDR1 LNHNV, CDR2 YYDKDF (reference sequence). The CDR3 DNA reads as TGTGCCACCAGCAGGGACCGGTTATCGGGGGGGGAGACCCAGTACTTC. Residues: CATSRDRLSGGETQYF.

A remark on this clonotype: This clone may be a read error of a much larger clone one base away. This chain uses TRBV24-1 with TRBJ2-1; 8 bases are shared with TRBD2. The trim removed 10 bases at V and 5 bases at J, leaving 12 bases unmatched. From germline, CDR1 is KGHDR and CDR2 SFDVKD. The CDR3 loop spans 15 amino acids. The CDR3 DNA reads TGTGCCACGTCGCGAGCGGGAGTGTCCCACAATGAGCAGTTCTTC. It encodes CATSRAGVSHNEQFF.

V usage is TRBV19 and J usage is TRBJ2-7, with 9 nucleotides matching TRBD2. V lost 2 bases and J lost 6; bases outside the gene matches: 5. From germline, CDR1 is LNHDA and CDR2 SQIVND (reference sequence). The CDR3 totals 14 residues. The CDR3 DNA is TGTGCCAGTAGTATAAAAGGACTAGCGAGCGAGCAGTACTTC. Protein product: CASSIKGLASEQYF. Full variable domain (missing parts from reference TRBV19 and TRBJ2-7): DGGITQSPKYLFRKEGQNVTLSCEQNLNHDAMYWYRQDPGQGLRLIYYSQIVNDFQKGDIAEGYSVSREKKESFPLTVTSAQKNPTAFYLCASSIKGLASEQYFGPGTRLTVT.

Regarding this clonotype: A much larger clone differs from this one at a single base, so this may be a read error. The chain combines TRBV2 with TRBJ1-5; D is unclear. The CDR3 has 14 amino acids. In germline, CDR1 is SNHLY, CDR2 FYNNEI. The CDR3 loop is CASSESSSNQTQHF. The DNA of the CDR3 is TGTGCCAGCAGTGAATCTTCTAGCAATCAGACCCAGCATTTT.

This clonotype was picked up many times. The chain recombines TRBV7-3 with TRBJ2-1; 9 bases align to TRBD2. This CDR3 has 18 amino acids. Germline V gene lookup returns CDR1 SGHTA and CDR2 FQGTGA. The junction had 6 bases not matched to a gene; V was cut back by 0 bases and J by 0 bases. This CDR3 is CASSLTSGRGRSYNEQFF. The DNA of the CDR3 is TGTGCCAGCAGCTTAACTAGCGGGAGAGGACGCTCCTACAATGAGCAGTTCTTC.

This clonotype was counted many times. The J gene is TRBJ2-1, the V gene TRBV5-4, with 10 positions matching TRBD1. Germline loops: CDR1 SGHNT, CDR2 YYREEE (reference sequence). The ends lost 4 bases at V and 9 bases at J; junction bases unmatched: 7. This CDR3 has 14 amino acids. CDR3 amino acids: CASSPPGQGTEQFF. The CDR3, as DNA: TGTGCCAGCAGCCCTCCGGGACAGGGGACTGAGCAGTTCTTC.

A few counts support this clonotype. The chain has TRBV2 and TRBJ2-5; D is uncertain. Germline assignment: CDR1 SNHLY and CDR2 FYNNEI. CDR3 length: 11 amino acids. V was pared by 7 bases and J by 3 bases, with 6 bases between. CDR3 protein: CASTMKETQYF. CDR3 DNA: TGTGCCAGCACGATGAAAGAGACCCAGTACTTC.

This clonotype was seen only a few times. The DNA for the CDR3 is TGCAGCGTTTGGACGGGAGGTGAAAAACTGTTTTTT. It codes for CSVWTGGEKLFF. The chain employs TRBV29-1 and TRBJ1-4; D unclear. The germline V and J ends were trimmed by 5 bases and 7 bases, with 11 bases remaining between them. Germline V gives CDR1 SQVTM, CDR2 ANQGSEA. The CDR3 sequence is 12 residues long.